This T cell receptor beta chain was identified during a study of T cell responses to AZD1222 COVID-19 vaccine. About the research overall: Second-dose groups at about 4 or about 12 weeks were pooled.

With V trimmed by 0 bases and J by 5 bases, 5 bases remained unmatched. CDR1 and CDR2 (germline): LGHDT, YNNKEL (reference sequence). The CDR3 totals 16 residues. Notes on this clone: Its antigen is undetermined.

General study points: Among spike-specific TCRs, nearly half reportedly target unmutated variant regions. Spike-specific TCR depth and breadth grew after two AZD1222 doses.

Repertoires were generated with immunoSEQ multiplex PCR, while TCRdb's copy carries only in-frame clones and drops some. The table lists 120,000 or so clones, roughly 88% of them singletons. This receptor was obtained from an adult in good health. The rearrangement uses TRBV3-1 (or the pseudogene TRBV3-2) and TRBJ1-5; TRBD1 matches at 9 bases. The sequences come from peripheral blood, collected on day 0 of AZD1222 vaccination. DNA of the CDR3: TGTGCCAGCAGCCAAGATCACAGGGGGCCGGATCAGCCCCAGCATTTT. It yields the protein CASSQDHRGPDQPQHF.